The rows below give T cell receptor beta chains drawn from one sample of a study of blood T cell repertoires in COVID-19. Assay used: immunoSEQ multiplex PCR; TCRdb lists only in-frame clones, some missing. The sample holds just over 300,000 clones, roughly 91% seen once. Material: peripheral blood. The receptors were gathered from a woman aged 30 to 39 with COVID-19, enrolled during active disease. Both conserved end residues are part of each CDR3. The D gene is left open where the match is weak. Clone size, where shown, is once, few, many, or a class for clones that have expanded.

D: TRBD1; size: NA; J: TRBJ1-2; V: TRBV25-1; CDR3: CASSAGTGIMGGYTF; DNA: TGTGCCAGCAGCGCCGGGACAGGGATAATGGGAGGCTACACCTTC
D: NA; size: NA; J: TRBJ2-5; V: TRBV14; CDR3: CASSLREYQETQYF; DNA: TGTGCCAGCAGTTTAAGGGAGTACCAAGAGACCCAGTACTTC
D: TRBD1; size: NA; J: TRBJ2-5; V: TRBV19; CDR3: CASSTAGTGEETQYF; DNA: TGTGCCAGTAGTACCGCCGGGACAGGGGAAGAGACCCAGTACTTC
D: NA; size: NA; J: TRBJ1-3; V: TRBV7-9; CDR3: CASSFQGYGNTIYF; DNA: TGTGCCAGCAGCTTTCAGGGGTACGGAAACACCATATATTTT
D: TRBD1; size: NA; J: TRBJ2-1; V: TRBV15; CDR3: CATRRIDRDNEQFF; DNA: TGTGCCACCAGGAGGATCGACAGGGACAATGAGCAGTTCTTC
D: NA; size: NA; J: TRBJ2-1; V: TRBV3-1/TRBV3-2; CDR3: CASSQDLSGGEQFF; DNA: TGTGCCAGCAGCCAAGATCTCTCCGGTGGTGAGCAGTTCTTC
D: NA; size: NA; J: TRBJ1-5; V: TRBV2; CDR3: CASTYASDQPQHF; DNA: TGTGCCAGCACTTACGCCAGCGATCAGCCCCAGCATTTT
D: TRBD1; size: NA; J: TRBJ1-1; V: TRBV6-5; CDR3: CASSETTGENTEAFF; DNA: TGTGCCAGCAGCGAGACGACAGGGGAGAACACTGAAGCTTTCTTT
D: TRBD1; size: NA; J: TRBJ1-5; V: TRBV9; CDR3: CASSSDLGQGGQPQHF; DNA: TGTGCCAGCAGCTCGGATTTGGGACAGGGGGGTCAGCCCCAGCATTTT
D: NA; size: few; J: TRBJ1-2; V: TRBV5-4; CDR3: CASSYTGGRLYGYTF; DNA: TGTGCCAGCAGCTATACCGGGGGTAGACTCTATGGCTACACCTTC
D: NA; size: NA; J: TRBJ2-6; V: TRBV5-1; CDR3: CASSASYSGANVLTF; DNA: TGCGCCAGCAGCGCTAGCTACTCTGGGGCCAACGTCCTGACTTTC
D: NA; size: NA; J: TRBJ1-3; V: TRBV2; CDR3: CASSEAGAGSKGNTIYF; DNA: TGTGCCAGCAGTGAAGCAGGTGCAGGCTCTAAAGGAAACACCATATATTTT
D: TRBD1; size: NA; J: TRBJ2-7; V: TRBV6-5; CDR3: CASSTGAGYEQYF; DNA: TGTGCCAGCAGTACAGGGGCAGGCTACGAGCAGTACTTC
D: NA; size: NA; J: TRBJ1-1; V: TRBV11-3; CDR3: CASSPILGGEPEAFF; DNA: TGTGCCAGCAGCCCTATATTAGGGGGGGAACCTGAAGCTTTCTTT
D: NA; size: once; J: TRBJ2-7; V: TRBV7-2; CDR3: CASSFGGPYEQYF; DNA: TGTGCCAGCAGCTTTGGGGGCCCTTACGAGCAGTACTTC
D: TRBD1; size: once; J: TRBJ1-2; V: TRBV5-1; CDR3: CASSSGGTGWNGYTF; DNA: TGCGCCAGCAGCTCTGGTGGGACAGGGTGGAATGGCTACACCTTC
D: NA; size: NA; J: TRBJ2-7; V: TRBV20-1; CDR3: CSASASREQYF; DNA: TGCAGTGCTAGTGCTAGCCGCGAGCAGTACTTC
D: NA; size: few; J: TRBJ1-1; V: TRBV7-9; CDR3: CASSLEVGRAFF; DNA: TGTGCCAGCAGCTTAGAGGTAGGGAGAGCTTTCTTT
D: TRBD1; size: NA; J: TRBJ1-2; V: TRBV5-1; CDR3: CASSTDRGGRGYTF; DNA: TGCGCCAGCAGCACGGACAGGGGGGGACGTGGCTACACCTTC
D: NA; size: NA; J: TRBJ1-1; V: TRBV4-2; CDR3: CASSRRAEGGGTEAFF; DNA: TGTGCCAGCAGCCGGAGGGCTGAGGGAGGAGGCACTGAAGCTTTCTTT
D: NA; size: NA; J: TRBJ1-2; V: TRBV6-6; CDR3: CASRGSQLNYGYTF; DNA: TGTGCCAGCAGGGGCAGCCAACTTAACTATGGCTACACCTTC
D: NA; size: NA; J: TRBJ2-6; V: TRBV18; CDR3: CASSPVLPTGANVLTF; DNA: TGTGCCAGCTCACCAGTACTACCCACTGGGGCCAACGTCCTGACTTTC
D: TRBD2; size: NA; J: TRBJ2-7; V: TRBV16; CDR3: CASSQSPSSGAYEQYF; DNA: TGTGCCAGCAGCCAATCGCCGTCTAGCGGGGCGTACGAGCAGTACTTC
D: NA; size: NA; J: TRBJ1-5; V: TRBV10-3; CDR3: CAISESTAYSNQPQHF; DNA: TGTGCCATCAGTGAGTCGACAGCTTATAGCAATCAGCCCCAGCATTTT
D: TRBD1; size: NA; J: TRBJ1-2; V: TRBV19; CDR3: CASSFGQDTNYGYTF; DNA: TGTGCCAGTAGTTTCGGACAGGACACTAACTATGGCTACACCTTC
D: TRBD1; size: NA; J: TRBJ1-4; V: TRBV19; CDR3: CASSIAGTGNEKLFF; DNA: TGTGCCAGTAGTATAGCCGGGACAGGTAATGAAAAACTGTTTTTT
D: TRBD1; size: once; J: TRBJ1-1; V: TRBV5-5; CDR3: CASSEGTGGNTEAFF; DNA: TGTGCCAGCAGCGAAGGGACAGGGGGGAACACTGAAGCTTTCTTT
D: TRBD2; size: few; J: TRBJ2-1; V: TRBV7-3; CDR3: CASSRNPSGGNNEQFF; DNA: TGTGCCAGCAGCCGGAACCCTAGCGGGGGTAACAATGAGCAGTTCTTC
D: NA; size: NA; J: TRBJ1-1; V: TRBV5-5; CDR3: CASSLLWGGDTEAFF; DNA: TGTGCCAGCAGCTTGCTTTGGGGAGGGGACACTGAAGCTTTCTTT
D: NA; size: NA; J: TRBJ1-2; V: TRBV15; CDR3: CATSSSGGSYGYTF; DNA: TGTGCCACCAGCAGCAGTGGGGGGAGCTATGGCTACACCTTC
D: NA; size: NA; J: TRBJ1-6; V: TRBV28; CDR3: CASSLGSSPLHF; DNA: TGTGCCAGCAGTTTAGGGAGTTCACCCCTCCACTTT
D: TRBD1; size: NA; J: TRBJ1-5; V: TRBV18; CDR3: CASSPGTGDPPQHF; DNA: TGTGCCAGCTCACCAGGGACAGGGGACCCGCCCCAGCATTTT
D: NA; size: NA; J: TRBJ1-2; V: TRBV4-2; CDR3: CASSQARDTYNYGYTF; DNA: TGTGCCAGCAGCCAAGCTAGGGACACCTACAACTATGGCTACACCTTC
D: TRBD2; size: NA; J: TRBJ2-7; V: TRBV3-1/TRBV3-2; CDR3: CASSQDGGASSYEQYF; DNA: TGTGCCAGCAGCCAAGACGGGGGGGCCAGCTCCTACGAGCAGTACTTC
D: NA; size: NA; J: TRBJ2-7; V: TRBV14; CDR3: CASSVRGSTVGRSYEQYF; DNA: TGTGCCAGCAGCGTAAGGGGGTCAACAGTGGGTCGTTCCTACGAGCAGTACTTC
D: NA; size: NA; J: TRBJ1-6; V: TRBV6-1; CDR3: CASSEGQKYNSPLHF; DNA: TGTGCCAGCAGTGAGGGACAAAAGTATAATTCACCCCTCCACTTT
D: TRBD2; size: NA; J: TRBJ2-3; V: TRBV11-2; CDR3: CASSLGSGGAADTQYF; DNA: TGTGCCAGCAGCTTAGGTAGCGGGGGGGCCGCAGATACGCAGTATTTT
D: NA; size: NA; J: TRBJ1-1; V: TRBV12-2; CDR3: CASRLGRAVTEAFF; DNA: TGTGCAAGTCGCTTAGGCAGGGCAGTCACTGAAGCTTTCTTT
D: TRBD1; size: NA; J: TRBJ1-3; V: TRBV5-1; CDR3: CASSSTGAGNTIYF; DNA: TGCGCCAGCAGCTCGACAGGGGCTGGAAACACCATATATTTT
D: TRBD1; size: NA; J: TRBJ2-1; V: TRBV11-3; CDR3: CASSPYGGQGGYNEQFF; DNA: TGTGCCAGCAGCCCATACGGGGGACAGGGGGGATACAATGAGCAGTTCTTC
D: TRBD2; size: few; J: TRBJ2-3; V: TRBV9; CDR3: CASSVSGGADTQYF; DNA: TGTGCCAGCAGCGTTAGCGGGGGGGCAGATACGCAGTATTTT
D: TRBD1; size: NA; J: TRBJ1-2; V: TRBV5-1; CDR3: CASSLVVSGGNYGYTF; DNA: TGCGCCAGCAGCTTGGTCGTGTCAGGGGGTAACTATGGCTACACCTTC
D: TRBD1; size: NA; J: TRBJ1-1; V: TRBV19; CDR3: CASTQPDRVPKAFF; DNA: TGTGCCAGTACCCAGCCCGACAGGGTCCCTAAAGCTTTCTTT
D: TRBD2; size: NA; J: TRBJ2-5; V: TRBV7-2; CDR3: CASSSLPPTSGGLETQYF; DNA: TGTGCCAGCAGCTCCCTGCCCCCTACTAGCGGGGGGTTAGAGACCCAGTACTTC
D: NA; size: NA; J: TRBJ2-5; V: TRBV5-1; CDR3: CASSAQGESETQYF; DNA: TGCGCCAGCAGCGCCCAGGGCGAGTCAGAGACCCAGTACTTC
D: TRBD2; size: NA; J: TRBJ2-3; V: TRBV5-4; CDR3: CASRQRGEGDTQYF; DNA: TGTGCCTCTCGCCAGCGGGGGGAGGGAGATACGCAGTATTTT
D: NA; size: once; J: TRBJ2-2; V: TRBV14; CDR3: CASSPQNTGELFF; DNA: TGTGCCAGCAGCCCCCAGAACACCGGGGAGCTGTTTTTT
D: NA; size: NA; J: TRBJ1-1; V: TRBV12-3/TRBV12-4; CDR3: CASSLRETTEAFF; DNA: TGTGCCAGCAGTTTACGGGAGACCACTGAAGCTTTCTTT
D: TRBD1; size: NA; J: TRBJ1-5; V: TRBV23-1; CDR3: CASSQTGTGWNQPQHF; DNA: TGCGCCAGCAGTCAAACAGGGACAGGGTGGAATCAGCCCCAGCATTTT
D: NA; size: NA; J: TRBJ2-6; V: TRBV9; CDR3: CASSVGLPYSGANVLTF; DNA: TGTGCCAGCAGCGTAGGACTGCCGTACTCTGGGGCCAACGTCCTGACTTTC
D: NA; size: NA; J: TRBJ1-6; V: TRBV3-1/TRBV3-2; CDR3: CASSPTVFNSPLHF; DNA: TGTGCCAGCAGCCCGACAGTTTTTAATTCACCCCTCCACTTT